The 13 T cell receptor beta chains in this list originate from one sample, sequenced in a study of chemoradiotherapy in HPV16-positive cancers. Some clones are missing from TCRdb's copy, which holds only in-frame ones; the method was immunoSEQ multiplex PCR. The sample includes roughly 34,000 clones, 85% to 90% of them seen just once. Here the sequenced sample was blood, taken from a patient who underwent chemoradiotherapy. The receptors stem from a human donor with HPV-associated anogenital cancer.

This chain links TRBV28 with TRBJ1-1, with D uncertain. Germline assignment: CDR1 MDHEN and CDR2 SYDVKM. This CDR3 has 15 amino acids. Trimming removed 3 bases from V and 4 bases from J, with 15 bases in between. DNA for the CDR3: TGTGCCAGCAGTTTTTTATCCAGGAGATTCACTGAAGCTTTCTTT. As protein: CASSFLSRRFTEAFF.

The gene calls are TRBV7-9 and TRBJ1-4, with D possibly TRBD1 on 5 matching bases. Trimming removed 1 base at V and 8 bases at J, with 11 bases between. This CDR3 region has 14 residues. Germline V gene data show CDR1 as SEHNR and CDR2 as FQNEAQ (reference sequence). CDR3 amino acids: CASSLGQGGEKLFF. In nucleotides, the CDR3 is TGTGCCAGCAGCTTAGGGCAGGGCGGAGAAAAACTGTTTTTT.

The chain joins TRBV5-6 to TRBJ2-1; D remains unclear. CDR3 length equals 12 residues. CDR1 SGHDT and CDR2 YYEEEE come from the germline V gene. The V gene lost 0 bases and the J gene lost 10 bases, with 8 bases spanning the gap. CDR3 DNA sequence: TGTGCCAGCAGCTTGGCTATATTGGAGCAGTTCTTC. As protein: CASSLAILEQFF.

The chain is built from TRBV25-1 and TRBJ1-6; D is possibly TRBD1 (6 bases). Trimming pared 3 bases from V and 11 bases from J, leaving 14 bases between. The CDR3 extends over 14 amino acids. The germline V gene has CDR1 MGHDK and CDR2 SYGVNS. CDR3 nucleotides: TGTGCCAGCAGTGAGACAGGTCCTCAAGCACCCCTCCACTTT. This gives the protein CASSETGPQAPLHF.

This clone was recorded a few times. For the CDR3, the DNA is TGTGCCAGCGGGGGGTGGGGGACCCAGTACTTC. Translating gives CASGGWGTQYF. This chain links TRBV6-5 with TRBJ2-5; a possible D gene is TRBD2 (6 bases). V lost 8 bases and J 7 bases, leaving 11 bases between the germline ends. Germline V gives CDR1 MNHEY, CDR2 SVGAGI. The CDR3 is 11 amino acids.

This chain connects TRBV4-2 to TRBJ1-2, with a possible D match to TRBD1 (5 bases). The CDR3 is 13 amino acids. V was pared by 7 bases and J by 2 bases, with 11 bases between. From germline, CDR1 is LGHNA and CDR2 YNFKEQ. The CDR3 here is CASNARDNYGYTF. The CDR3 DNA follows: TGTGCCAGCAATGCGAGGGACAACTATGGCTACACCTTC.

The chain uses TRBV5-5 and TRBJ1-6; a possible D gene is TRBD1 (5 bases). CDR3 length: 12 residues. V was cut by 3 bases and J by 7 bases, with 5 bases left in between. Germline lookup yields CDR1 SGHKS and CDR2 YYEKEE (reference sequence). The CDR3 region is CASSWTNSPLHF. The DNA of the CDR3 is TGTGCCAGCAGCTGGACAAATTCACCCCTCCACTTT.

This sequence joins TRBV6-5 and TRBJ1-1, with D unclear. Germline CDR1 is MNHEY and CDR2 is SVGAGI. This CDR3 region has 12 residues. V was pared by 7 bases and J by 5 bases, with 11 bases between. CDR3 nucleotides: TGTGCCAGCACCAACCAGGAGACTGAAGCTTTCTTT. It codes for CASTNQETEAFF.

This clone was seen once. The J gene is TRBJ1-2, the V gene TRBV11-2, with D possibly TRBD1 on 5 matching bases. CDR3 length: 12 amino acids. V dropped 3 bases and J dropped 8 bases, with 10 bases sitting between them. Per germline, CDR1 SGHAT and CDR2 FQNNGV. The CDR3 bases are TGTGCCAGCAGCTTTGAGGGGAGCGGCTACACCTTC. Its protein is CASSFEGSGYTF.

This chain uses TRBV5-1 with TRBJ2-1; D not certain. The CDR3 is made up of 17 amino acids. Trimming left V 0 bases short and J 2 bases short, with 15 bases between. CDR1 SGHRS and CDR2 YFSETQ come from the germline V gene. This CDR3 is CASSLAPGRMTYNEQFF. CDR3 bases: TGCGCCAGCAGCTTGGCCCCTGGACGGATGACCTACAATGAGCAGTTCTTC.

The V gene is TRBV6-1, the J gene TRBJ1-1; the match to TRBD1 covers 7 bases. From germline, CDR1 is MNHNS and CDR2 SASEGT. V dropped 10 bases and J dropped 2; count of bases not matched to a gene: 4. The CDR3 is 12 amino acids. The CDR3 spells CAIQGDNTEAFF. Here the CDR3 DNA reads TGTGCCATCCAGGGGGACAACACTGAAGCTTTCTTT.

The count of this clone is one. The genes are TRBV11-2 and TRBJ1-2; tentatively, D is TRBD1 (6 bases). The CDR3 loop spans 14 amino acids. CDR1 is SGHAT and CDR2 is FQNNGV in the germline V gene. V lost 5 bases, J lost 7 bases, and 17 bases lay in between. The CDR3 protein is CASSRPGGGRGYTF. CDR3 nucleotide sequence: TGTGCCAGCAGCCGTCCGGGGGGCGGGCGTGGCTACACCTTC. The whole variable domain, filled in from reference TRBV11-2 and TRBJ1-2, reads EAGVAQSPRYKIIEKRQSVAFWCNPISGHATLYWYQQILGQGPKLLIQFQNNGVVDDSQLPKDRFSAERLKGVDSTLKIQPAKLEDSAVYLCASSRPGGGRGYTFGSGTRLTVV.

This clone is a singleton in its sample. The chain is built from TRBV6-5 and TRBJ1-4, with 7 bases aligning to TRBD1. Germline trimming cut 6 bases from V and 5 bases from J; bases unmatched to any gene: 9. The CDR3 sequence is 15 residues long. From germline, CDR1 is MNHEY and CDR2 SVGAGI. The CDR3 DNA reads TGTGCCAGCAGACCCGACAGGGATCGGAATGAAAAACTGTTTTTT. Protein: CASRPDRDRNEKLFF.